The 26 T cell receptor beta chains in this list originate from one sample, sequenced in a study of neurological immune-mediated disorders. TCRdb called the 5' RACE reads again in MiXCR, with one record for every CDR3 protein. This sample has tens of thousands of distinct CDR3 sequences, with approximately 4.2% found just once. The sequenced material came from PBMCs. The receptor source for this set is a man aged 25 to 40 with multiple sclerosis.

The table lists this clonotype with many counts. The chain uses TRBV27 and TRBJ2-7, with TRBD2 matching 10 bases. This CDR3 contains 15 residues. The V gene end was trimmed by 9 bases and the J gene end by 3 bases; junction bases not matched to a gene: 11. Germline lookup yields CDR1 MNHEY and CDR2 SMNVEV (reference sequence). CDR3 coding DNA: TGTGCCAGTGCAACCGGGACTAGCGACCGCTACGAGCAGTACTTC. Translating gives CASATGTSDRYEQYF.

This clonotype was seen at least ten times. The chain combines TRBV27 with TRBJ2-7; 9 bases are shared with TRBD1. Trimming took 4 bases from V and 4 from J; bases not matched to a gene: 8. This CDR3 spans 15 amino acids. The V gene's germline CDR1 is MNHEY and CDR2 SMNVEV (reference sequence). The CDR3 sequence is CASSSGTGKMYEQYF. The CDR3, as DNA: TGTGCCAGCAGTTCCGGGACAGGGAAAATGTACGAGCAGTACTTC.

This clonotype was seen many times. This chain connects TRBV6-2 or TRBV6-3 to TRBJ2-5; possible D gene TRBD2, 6 bases. This CDR3 has 14 residues. The germline V and J ends were trimmed by 5 bases and 6 bases, with 16 bases remaining between them. The germline V gene encodes CDR1 MNHEY and CDR2 SVGEGT. The CDR3 DNA reads as TGTGCCAGCAGTACCCCTCTAGCGAGGAAGACCCAGTACTTC. Encoded protein: CASSTPLARKTQYF.

This clonotype was picked up many times. The junction does not match germline at one end; this may be a read error. This rearrangement joins TRBV3-1 to TRBJ1-6, with 8 bases fitting TRBD1. Germline values: CDR1 LGHDT, CDR2 YNNKEL (reference sequence). This CDR3 region has 16 residues. The CDR3 bases are TGTGCCAGCAGGCAAGACAGGGGTTCCTATAATTCACCCCTCCACTTT. Translating it yields CASRQDRGSYNSPLHF.

The chain carries TRBV7-6 and TRBJ2-6, with unresolved D. V was cut by 5 bases and J by 1 base, with 9 bases left in between. Germline-derived CDR1 and CDR2 are SGHVS and FNYEAQ. The CDR3 has 15 amino acids. The CDR3 spells CASSLTNSGANVLTF. CDR3 sequence (DNA): TGTGCCAGCAGCCTCACAAATTCTGGGGCCAACGTCCTGACTTTC. The full variable domain, in which reference TRBV7-6 and TRBJ2-6 provide the parts outside the CDR3, is GAGVSQSPRYKVTKRGQDVALRCDPISGHVSLYWYRQALGQGPEFLTYFNYEAQQDKSGLPNDRFSAERPEGSISTLTIQRTEQRDSAMYRCASSLTNSGANVLTFGAGSRLTVL.

This clonotype was counted at least ten times. The chain has TRBV27 and TRBJ2-2; 7 nucleotides agree with TRBD1. Looked up from germline, CDR1 is MNHEY and CDR2 is SMNVEV (reference sequence). J lost 7 bases, V lost 4 bases, and 3 bases had no gene match. The length of the CDR3 is 13 residues. Here the CDR3 reads CASSWDSIGELFF. The CDR3 DNA follows: TGTGCCAGCAGTTGGGACAGTATCGGGGAGCTGTTTTTT.

This clonotype showed up many times. V usage is TRBV9 and J usage is TRBJ2-2; D ambiguous. Deletions cut 3 bases from V and 3 bases from J, with 15 bases between. Looked up from germline, CDR1 is SGDLS and CDR2 is YYNGEE. The CDR3 is 16 amino acids. The CDR3 region has the DNA TGTGCCAGCAGCGCCCCTTCACGGGCAGACACCGGGGAGCTGTTTTTT. As protein: CASSAPSRADTGELFF.

This clonotype was counted ten times or more. V and J are TRBV7-2 and TRBJ2-5, with 8 bases fitting TRBD2. The V gene end was trimmed by 5 bases and the J gene end by 0 bases; junction bases not matched to a gene: 5. CDR1 SGHTA and CDR2 FQGNSA come from the germline V gene. The CDR3 runs to 15 residues. The CDR3 DNA reads as TGTGCCAGCAGCGCCGGACTAGCCTACCAAGAGACCCAGTACTTC. Protein: CASSAGLAYQETQYF.

This clonotype is medium-sized within its sample. V usage is TRBV7-6 and J usage is TRBJ1-1, with D unclear. The CDR3 extends over 13 amino acids. Germline V gene lookup returns CDR1 SGHVS and CDR2 FNYEAQ. Trimming removed 5 bases at V and 4 bases at J, with 11 bases between. The CDR3 protein is CASSPLTGTEAFF. Written as DNA, the CDR3 is TGTGCCAGCAGCCCCCTAACGGGCACTGAAGCTTTCTTT.

This clonotype was observed many times. The J gene is TRBJ1-2, the V gene TRBV5-5, with D unclear. The germline gives CDR1 SGHKS, CDR2 YYEKEE (reference sequence). The CDR3 has 14 residues. V lost 4 bases to trimming and J lost 7 bases, with 17 bases between them. CDR3 coding DNA: TGTGCCAGCAGCATCAGTACCCTACGAGGTGGCTACACCTTC. Encoded protein: CASSISTLRGGYTF.

The genes are TRBV3-1 and TRBJ2-3; D possibly corresponds to TRBD1 (6 bases). The ends were cut back, 2 bases at V and 6 bases at J, with 6 bases in the middle. The length of the CDR3 is 12 residues. From germline, CDR1 is LGHDT and CDR2 YNNKEL (reference sequence). The chain's CDR3 is CASSQRGDTQYF. CDR3 bases: TGTGCCAGCAGCCAAAGGGGGGATACGCAGTATTTT.

In its sample, this clonotype was seen many times. V and J are TRBV29-1 and TRBJ1-1; D not resolved. The CDR3 runs 14 residues. Trimming removed 5 bases at V and 0 bases at J, with 13 bases between. Germline CDR1 reads SQVTM; CDR2 reads ANQGSEA. CDR3 amino acids: CSVREGGLNTEAFF. In DNA form, the CDR3 reads TGCAGCGTTCGTGAGGGAGGGTTGAACACTGAAGCTTTCTTT. The whole variable domain, filled in from reference TRBV29-1 and TRBJ1-1, reads SAVISQKPSRDICQRGTSLTIQCQVDSQVTMMFWYRQQPGQSLTLIATANQGSEATYESGFVIDKFPISRPNLTFSTLTVSNMSPEDSSIYLCSVREGGLNTEAFFGQGTRLTVV.

This clonotype was recorded many times. This chain links TRBV3-1 with TRBJ1-3; 8 positions match TRBD1. CDR3 length: 14 residues. Germline V gene lookup returns CDR1 LGHDT and CDR2 YNNKEL (reference sequence). V lost 4 bases to trimming and J lost 8 bases; unmatched junction nucleotides: 7. This CDR3 is CASSPGGPADTIYF. In DNA, the CDR3 is TGTGCCAGCAGCCCAGGGGGCCCGGCGGACACCATATATTTT.

This clonotype was counted ten times or more. The chain has TRBV20-1 and TRBJ2-3; D gene unclear. Germline V gives CDR1 DFQATT, CDR2 SNEGSKA (reference sequence). V dropped 3 bases and J dropped 0 bases, with 10 bases sitting between them. This CDR3 has 14 residues. The CDR3 spells CSASHSTSTDTQYF. The CDR3, as DNA: TGCAGTGCTAGTCACTCTACTAGCACAGATACGCAGTATTTT.

Notes on this clonotype: At one boundary the junction diverges from the germline segment, which might be a read error. V is TRBV5-1 and J is TRBJ1-5; D gene unclear. Per the germline V gene, CDR1 is SGHRS and CDR2 is YFSETQ. The CDR3 is 13 amino acids. The CDR3 sequence is CASSLDSNQPQNF. The DNA of the CDR3 is TGCGCCAGCAGCTTGGATAGCAATCAGCCCCAGAATTTT.

At least ten counts were recorded for this clonotype. This chain links TRBV20-1 with TRBJ1-1; D remains unclear. The CDR3 totals 12 residues. The germline V and J ends were trimmed by 1 base and 3 bases, with 6 bases remaining between them. The germline CDR1 and CDR2 sequences are DFQATT and SNEGSKA (reference sequence). The CDR3 spells CSARVRDTEAFF. CDR3 sequence (DNA): TGCAGTGCTAGAGTCCGTGACACTGAAGCTTTCTTT.

This clonotype was found many times. J is TRBJ2-4 and V is TRBV12-3 or TRBV12-4, with a tentative D call TRBD1 (5 bases). CDR3 length: 16 amino acids. The germline V and J ends were trimmed by 8 bases and 0 bases, with 17 bases remaining between them. DNA of the CDR3: TGTGCCAGCCGTCGTATAGACAGACTAGCCAAAAACATTCAGTACTTC. Its protein product is CASRRIDRLAKNIQYF.

This clonotype has a count of ten or more. This chain uses TRBV7-2 with TRBJ2-3; D gene ambiguous. V lost 0 bases and J lost 0, with 7 bases in between. Germline-derived CDR1 and CDR2 are SGHTA and FQGNSA. CDR3 length equals 15 residues. CDR3 loop: CASSLALASTDTQYF. The CDR3, as DNA: TGTGCCAGCAGCTTAGCTCTGGCTAGCACAGATACGCAGTATTTT. The full variable domain, rest sourced from reference TRBV7-2 and TRBJ2-3, is GAGVSQSPSNKVTEKGKDVELRCDPISGHTALYWYRQSLGQGLEFLIYFQGNSAPDKSGLPSDRFSAERTGGSVSTLTIQRTQQEDSAVYLCASSLALASTDTQYFGPGTRLTVL.

This clonotype was counted at least ten times. The chain carries TRBV5-1 and TRBJ2-7, with TRBD1 identical over 7 bases. Germline V gene lookup returns CDR1 SGHRS and CDR2 YFSETQ. CDR3 size: 16 residues. V was clipped by 4 bases and J by 0 bases; unmatched bases: 10. CDR3 nucleotide sequence: TGCGCCAGCAGCCCCTCGGGACAGACAGTCTCCTACGAGCAGTACTTC. Protein product: CASSPSGQTVSYEQYF. The complete variable domain, with remaining parts taken from reference TRBV5-1 and TRBJ2-7, reads KAGVTQTPRYLIKTRGQQVTLSCSPISGHRSVSWYQQTPGQGLQFLFEYFSETQRNKGNFPGRFSGRQFSNSRSEMNVSTLELGDSALYLCASSPSGQTVSYEQYFGPGTRLTVT.

CDR3 DNA: TGTGCCAGCGAATCCTACACATCTAGCACAGATACGCAGTATTTT. Translated, it gives CASESYTSSTDTQYF. The genes are TRBV11-3 and TRBJ2-3; D call uncertain. The germline gives CDR1 SGHNT, CDR2 YENEEA. CDR3 length equals 15 residues. V shed 8 bases and J shed 0 bases, with 15 bases lying between them.

Ten or more counts support this clonotype. The V and J genes are TRBV20-1 and TRBJ1-1; unclear D gene. The CDR3 sequence is 13 residues long. Deletions cut 0 bases from V and 5 bases from J, with 10 bases between. Germline V gene lookup returns CDR1 DFQATT and CDR2 SNEGSKA (reference sequence). This chain's CDR3 is CSARDDLGTEAFF. In DNA, the CDR3 is TGCAGTGCTAGAGACGACCTAGGGACTGAAGCTTTCTTT.

The sample holds one count of this clonotype. This sequence joins TRBV10-3 and TRBJ2-7; D unclear. The CDR3 sequence is 12 residues long. Per the germline V gene, CDR1 is ENHRY and CDR2 is SYGVKD. The V end lost 1 base, the J end lost 9 bases, and 10 bases lay between the germline ends. The CDR3 region is CAISEFLRVQYF. Here the CDR3 DNA reads TGTGCCATCAGTGAGTTTCTACGTGTGCAGTACTTC.

This clonotype has only a few counts. A much larger clone lies a single base off, so this may be a read error. The chain uses TRBV10-3 and TRBJ1-2, with unresolved D. The germline V gene encodes CDR1 ENHRY and CDR2 SYGVKD. The CDR3 runs to 12 residues. The V gene lost 6 bases and the J gene lost 3 bases, with 8 bases spanning the gap. In DNA, the CDR3 is TGTGCCATCAGAGGGAAGGACTATGGCTACACCTTC. Residues: CAIRGKDYGYTF.

This clonotype was counted many times. The gene calls are TRBV20-1 and TRBJ2-3, with D possibly matching TRBD2 (6 bases). Trimming left V 0 bases short and J 3 bases short, with 16 bases between. The CDR3 is made up of 16 amino acids. Germline V gene sequence: CDR1 DFQATT, CDR2 SNEGSKA (reference sequence). The CDR3 spells CSARESLDGRTDTQYF. The CDR3 bases are TGCAGTGCTAGAGAATCCCTAGATGGGAGGACAGATACGCAGTATTTT.

This chain connects TRBV20-1 to TRBJ2-1; 10 nucleotides match TRBD2. The CDR3 has 15 residues. V shed 4 bases, J shed 6 bases, and the junction held 9 bases outside the gene matches. CDR1 is DFQATT, CDR2 SNEGSKA, per germline (reference sequence). CDR3 DNA: TGCAGTGCTACCTCACTAGCGGGGCGTCTCAATGAGCAGTTCTTC. Amino acids: CSATSLAGRLNEQFF.

This clonotype was recorded many times. This rearrangement joins TRBV10-3 to TRBJ1-5; 9 bases agree with TRBD1. Per germline, CDR1 ENHRY and CDR2 SYGVKD. The CDR3 runs 13 residues. J lost 3 bases, V lost 10 bases, and 4 bases had no gene match. The CDR3 spells CATGQGPNQPQHF. Written as DNA, the CDR3 is TGTGCCACGGGACAGGGACCCAATCAGCCCCAGCATTTT.